This entry lists 20 T cell receptor beta chains sequenced from one sample in a study of T-cell reconstitution after alpha-beta-depleted transplantation in children. Unique molecular identifiers were used to barcode this TCRbeta library. TCRdb recomputed calls from the PCR reads with MiXCR, one row per CDR3 protein. The sample includes approximately 500,000 distinct CDR3 sequences, approximately 10% of them seen just once. The material was PBMCs, obtained before TCRalphabeta/CD19-depleted stem cell transplant. The receptor set was obtained from a child aged 2 to 15 with inherited bone marrow failure, due to receive a stem cell transplant.

This clonotype was seen many times. The rearrangement uses TRBV6-2 or TRBV6-3 and TRBJ2-1, with 11 bases identical to TRBD2. CDR3 length equals 19 residues. V shed 4 bases and J 1 base; nucleotides not matched to a gene: 12. CDR1 and CDR2 from the germline V gene are MNHEY and SVGEGT. In DNA, the CDR3 is TGTGCCAGCAGTTCCCCCGGGCTAGCGGGAGGTCGATCCTACAATGAGCAGTTCTTC. This translates into CASSSPGLAGGRSYNEQFF.

This clonotype showed up many times. The chain links TRBV4-3 to TRBJ2-7; no firm D call. The V end lost 0 bases, the J end lost 2 bases, and 11 bases lay between the germline ends. Germline V gene data show CDR1 as LGHNA and CDR2 as YSLEER. This CDR3 has 15 residues. The CDR3 region has the DNA TGCGCCAGCAGCCAAGAAAAGGTGGCCGCCTACGAGCAGTACTTC. It translates to CASSQEKVAAYEQYF.

This clonotype was observed at least ten times. V usage is TRBV27 and J usage is TRBJ2-1; TRBD2 matches at 8 bases. CDR1 is MNHEY and CDR2 is SMNVEV in the germline V gene (reference sequence). The CDR3 runs 15 residues. V gave up 0 bases and J gave up 8 bases; unmatched junction bases: 6. The CDR3 DNA reads as TGTGCCAGCAGTTTATCGGGACTAGGAGGGGATGAGCAGTTCTTC. Protein sequence: CASSLSGLGGDEQFF.

In its sample, this clonotype was seen many times. The chain is built from TRBV13 and TRBJ2-1; no definite D call. Trimming stripped 2 bases from V and 9 bases from J, with 14 bases between. The germline gives CDR1 PRHDT, CDR2 FYEKMQ (reference sequence). This CDR3 has 14 residues. For the CDR3, the DNA is TGTGCCAGCAGCTTACCTGAAGATCCGACTGAGCAGTTCTTC. Amino acid sequence: CASSLPEDPTEQFF. Supplemented by reference TRBV13 and TRBJ2-1, the full variable domain reads AAGVIQSPRHLIKEKRETATLKCYPIPRHDTVYWYQQGPGQDPQFLISFYEKMQSDKGSIPDRFSAQQFSDYHSELNMSSLELGDSALYFCASSLPEDPTEQFFGPGTRLTVL.

This clonotype has a count of ten or more. As DNA, the CDR3 is TGTGCCAGCAGTGCAATGCGGGGCGATGAGCAGTTCTTC. As protein: CASSAMRGDEQFF. The genes are TRBV27 and TRBJ2-1, with D maybe TRBD2 (6 bases). Trimming left V 5 bases short and J 8 bases short, with 13 bases between. There are 13 residues in the CDR3. The germline gives CDR1 MNHEY, CDR2 SMNVEV (reference sequence).

Many counts were recorded for this clonotype. This chain joins TRBV20-1 and TRBJ2-5; 11 nucleotides match TRBD2. The CDR3 loop spans 16 amino acids. Trimming cost V 0 bases and J 5 bases; bases outside gene matches: 8. Germline CDR1 reads DFQATT; CDR2 reads SNEGSKA (reference sequence). CDR3: CSARDHSGRAPETQYF. DNA of the CDR3: TGCAGTGCTAGAGACCATAGCGGGAGGGCCCCCGAGACCCAGTACTTC.

This clonotype was recorded at least ten times. The genes are TRBV5-1 and TRBJ1-1; 12 bases align to TRBD1. CDR1 is SGHRS, CDR2 YFSETQ, per germline. CDR3 length: 16 residues. Trimming took 4 bases from V and 0 from J; bases not matched to a gene: 4. The DNA for the CDR3 is TGCGCCAGCAGCCCGGGACAGGGGGCTTTGAACACTGAAGCTTTCTTT. This gives the protein CASSPGQGALNTEAFF.

This clonotype was picked up many times. The rearrangement uses TRBV5-1 and TRBJ1-1; 7 nucleotides agree with TRBD1. Trimming took 0 bases from V and 5 from J; bases not matched to a gene: 7. CDR3 size: 15 residues. Germline assignment: CDR1 SGHRS and CDR2 YFSETQ. CDR3: CASSLEGAVVTEAFF. The CDR3 nucleotides are TGCGCCAGCAGCTTGGAGGGGGCGGTAGTTACTGAAGCTTTCTTT.

This clonotype was recorded at least ten times. The chain recombines TRBV20-1 with TRBJ2-3; 7 positions agree with TRBD2. V shed 6 bases, J shed 2 bases, and the junction held 8 bases outside the gene matches. The CDR3 sequence is 14 residues long. The germline gives CDR1 DFQATT, CDR2 SNEGSKA (reference sequence). This chain's CDR3 is CSAVGGEATDTQYF. CDR3 in DNA: TGCAGTGCCGTTGGGGGGGAGGCCACAGATACGCAGTATTTT.

This clonotype appeared many times. The chain has TRBV28 and TRBJ2-7; D is undetermined. V was pared by 6 bases and J by 3 bases, with 9 bases between. CDR1 and CDR2 (germline): MDHEN, SYDVKM. This CDR3 is built from 12 residues. The CDR3 DNA reads TGTGCCAGCAGGCAGAGCAGCTACGAGCAGTACTTC. This sequence encodes CASRQSSYEQYF.

For this clonotype: A much bigger clone sits one base away, suggesting this may be a read error. The genes are TRBV6-5 and TRBJ2-7; D not certain. Germline V gene data show CDR1 as MNHEY and CDR2 as SVGAGI. This CDR3 has 14 amino acids. CDR3 amino acids: CPSSSPGLSYEQYF. The CDR3 DNA reads TGTCCCAGCAGTTCTCCAGGATTAAGCTACGAGCAGTACTTC.

In its sample, this clonotype was seen many times. V usage is TRBV5-1 and J usage is TRBJ2-7, with TRBD1 matching 7 bases. The CDR3 is made up of 14 amino acids. Germline V gives CDR1 SGHRS, CDR2 YFSETQ. V dropped 0 bases and J dropped 7; count of bases not matched to a gene: 7. The CDR3 DNA sequence: TGCGCCAGCAGCTTGGGGACAGGCCCCTGGGAGCAGTACTTC. This gives the protein CASSLGTGPWEQYF.

This clonotype has ten or more counts. CDR3 nucleotide sequence: TGTGCCAGCAGCTTGGGCCCGGGACAGGGGTTCAAGCAGTACTTC. This translates into CASSLGPGQGFKQYF. The V gene is TRBV5-5, the J gene TRBJ2-7; 10 bases line up with TRBD1. The CDR3 is 15 residues long. Looked up from germline, CDR1 is SGHKS and CDR2 is YYEKEE (reference sequence). V dropped 0 bases and J dropped 8; count of bases not matched to a gene: 8.

This clonotype was recorded at least ten times. The chain couples TRBV7-2 to TRBJ1-2; D perhaps matches TRBD1 (6 bases). This CDR3 has 13 residues. V lost 1 base and J lost 6, with 9 bases in between. Germline loops: CDR1 SGHTA, CDR2 FQGNSA. The CDR3 DNA reads TGTGCCAGCAGCTTAGTGGGGGCTGATGGCTACACCTTC. Amino acid sequence: CASSLVGADGYTF.

This clonotype was seen many times. J is TRBJ2-3 and V is TRBV4-1; 9 nucleotides line up with TRBD1. The CDR3 extends over 16 amino acids. V was pared by 0 bases and J by 5 bases, with 6 bases of the junction left unmatched. Germline V gene lookup returns CDR1 MGHRA and CDR2 YSYEKL. The DNA for the CDR3 is TGCGCCAGCAGCCAAGAGGAACAGGGGGCAGGAGATACGCAGTATTTT. Encoded protein: CASSQEEQGAGDTQYF.

Notes on this clonotype: It may be a read error: a sequence one base away is much more abundant. The rearrangement uses TRBV3-1 and TRBJ2-4; 7 nucleotides agree with TRBD2. Looked up from germline, CDR1 is LGHDT and CDR2 is YNNKEL (reference sequence). This CDR3 has 15 amino acids. CDR3 loop: CACSQSSGGRNIQYF. Here the CDR3 DNA reads TGTGCCTGCAGCCAATCATCTGGCGGGAGAAACATTCAGTACTTC.

In its sample, this clonotype was seen many times. The chain carries TRBV7-9 and TRBJ2-3; D unresolved. The CDR3 is made up of 12 amino acids. V lost 5 bases to trimming and J lost 2 bases, with 5 bases between them. Germline V gene data show CDR1 as SEHNR and CDR2 as FQNEAQ (reference sequence). The CDR3 DNA reads TGTGCCAGCAGCCTATACACAGATACGCAGTATTTT. Its protein is CASSLYTDTQYF.

This clonotype was recorded a few times. This chain uses TRBV10-2 with TRBJ2-5; 10 bases are a match to TRBD2. This CDR3 spans 13 amino acids. Germline V gene lookup returns CDR1 WSHSY and CDR2 SAAADI. V shed 7 bases and J 5 bases; nucleotides not matched to a gene: 4. The CDR3 reads CASNLAGDETQYF. The CDR3 nucleotides read TGCGCCAGCAACCTAGCGGGAGACGAGACCCAGTACTTC.

This clonotype showed up many times. The chain links TRBV6-1 to TRBJ2-2, with a possible D match to TRBD1 (6 bases). The CDR3 runs to 14 residues. V lost 6 bases and J 5 bases, leaving 13 bases between the germline ends. The germline V gene encodes CDR1 MNHNS and CDR2 SASEGT. This CDR3 reads CASRSDRGTGELFF. The CDR3 DNA is TGTGCCAGCAGGTCGGACAGAGGGACCGGGGAGCTGTTTTTT.

This clonotype was seen at least ten times. The chain employs TRBV20-1 and TRBJ2-1; the D gene is possibly TRBD2 (6 bases). V was trimmed by 0 bases and J by 3 bases, leaving 18 bases between them. The CDR3 contains 17 residues. Germline V lookup: CDR1 DFQATT, CDR2 SNEGSKA (reference sequence). This chain's CDR3 is CSARDYNGLRYYNEQFF. CDR3 in DNA: TGCAGTGCTAGAGATTACAACGGACTACGCTACTACAATGAGCAGTTCTTC.